This T cell receptor beta chain was identified during a study of monozygotic twins with inflammatory bowel disease. Germline CDR1 reads DFQATT; CDR2 reads SNEGSKA (reference sequence). The CDR3 is 15 residues long. Concerning this clonotype itself: What it binds is not known.

UMIs incorporating a 6-nucleotide sample barcode were appended by means of template switching. TCRdb re-called the 5' RACE reads and shows each CDR3 protein once, DNA omitted. The sample includes about 130,000 distinct CDR3 sequences. The study, taken as a whole, reports: Telling apart the different T cell subtypes was not possible. IBD-affected twins scored below their healthy co-twins in TCRbeta diversity (inverse Simpson). Perhaps reflecting limited power, concordant and discordant twins did not differ in repertoire similarity.

The clonotype originates from a human donor with ulcerative colitis or Crohn's disease, or a healthy co-twin of an affected twin (not recorded which). The chain is built from TRBV20-1 and TRBJ2-3; TCRdb names TRBD2, which stays unverified in the absence of DNA. The material sequenced was blood. The CDR3 region is CSAPRLAASTDTQYF.